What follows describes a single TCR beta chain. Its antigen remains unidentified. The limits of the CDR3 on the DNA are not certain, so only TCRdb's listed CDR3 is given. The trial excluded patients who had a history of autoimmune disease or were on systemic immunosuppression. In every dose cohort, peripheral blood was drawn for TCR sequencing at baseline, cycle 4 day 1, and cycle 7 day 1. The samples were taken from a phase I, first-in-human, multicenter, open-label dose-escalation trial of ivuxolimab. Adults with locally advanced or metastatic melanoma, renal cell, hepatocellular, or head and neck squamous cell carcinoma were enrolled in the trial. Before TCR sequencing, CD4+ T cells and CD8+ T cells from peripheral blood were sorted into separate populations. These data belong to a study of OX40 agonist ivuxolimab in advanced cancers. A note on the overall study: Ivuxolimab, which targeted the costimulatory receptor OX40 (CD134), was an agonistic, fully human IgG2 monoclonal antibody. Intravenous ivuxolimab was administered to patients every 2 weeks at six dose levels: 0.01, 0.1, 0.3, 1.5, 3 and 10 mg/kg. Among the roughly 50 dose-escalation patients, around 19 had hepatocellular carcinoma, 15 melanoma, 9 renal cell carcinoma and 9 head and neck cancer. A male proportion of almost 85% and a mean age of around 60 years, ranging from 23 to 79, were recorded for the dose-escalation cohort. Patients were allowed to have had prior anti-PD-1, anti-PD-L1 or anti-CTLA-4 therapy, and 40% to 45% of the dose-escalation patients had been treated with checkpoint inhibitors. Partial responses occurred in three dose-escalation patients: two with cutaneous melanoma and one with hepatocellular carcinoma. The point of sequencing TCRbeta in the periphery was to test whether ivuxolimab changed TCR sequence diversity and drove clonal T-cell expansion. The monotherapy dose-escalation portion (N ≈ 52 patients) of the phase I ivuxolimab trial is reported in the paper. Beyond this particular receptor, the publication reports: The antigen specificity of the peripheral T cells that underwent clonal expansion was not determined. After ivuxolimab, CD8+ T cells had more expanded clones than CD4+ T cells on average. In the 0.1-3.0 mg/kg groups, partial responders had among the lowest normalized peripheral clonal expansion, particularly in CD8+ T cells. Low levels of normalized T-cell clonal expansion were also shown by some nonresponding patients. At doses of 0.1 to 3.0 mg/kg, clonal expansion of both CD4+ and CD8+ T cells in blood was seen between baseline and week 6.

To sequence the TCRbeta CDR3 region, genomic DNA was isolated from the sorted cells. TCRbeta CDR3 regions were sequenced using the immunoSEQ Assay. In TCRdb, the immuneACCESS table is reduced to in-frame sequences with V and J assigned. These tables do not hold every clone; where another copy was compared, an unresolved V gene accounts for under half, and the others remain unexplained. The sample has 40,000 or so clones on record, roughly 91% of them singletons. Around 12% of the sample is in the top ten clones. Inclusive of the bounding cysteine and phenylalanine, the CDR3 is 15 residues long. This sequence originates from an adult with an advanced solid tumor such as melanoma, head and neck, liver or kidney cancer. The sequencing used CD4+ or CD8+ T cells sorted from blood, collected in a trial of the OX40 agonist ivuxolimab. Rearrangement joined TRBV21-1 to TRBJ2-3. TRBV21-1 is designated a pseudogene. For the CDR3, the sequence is CASGPWGGGIDTQYF.